These T cell receptor beta chains were read from a single sample in a study of T-cell reconstitution after alpha-beta-depleted transplantation in children. MiXCR, applied by TCRdb to the PCR reads, yields one record per CDR3 protein. The sample lists about 600,000 distinct CDR3 sequences, about 21% occurring once. Sequencing was performed on PBMCs, mostly from graft donor cells, taken 360 days after TCRalphabeta/CD19-depleted stem cell transplant. These receptors were obtained from a boy in the first two years of life who had a stem cell transplant for acute myeloid leukemia, so the T cells may come from the graft donor. Both conserved end residues are part of each CDR3. A D gene is named only where the DNA matches it firmly. A clone size is listed for some rows: how often the clone was seen (once, few, many), or a class if it is expanded.

J,D,V,size,DNA,CDR3
TRBJ2-1,NA,TRBV5-1,NA,TGCGCCTCCTCCGCTACCGGCGGCATTGATGAGCAGTTCTTC,CASSATGGIDEQFF
TRBJ1-5,TRBD1,TRBV6-5,few,TGTGCCAGCAGTTTAGACAGGGCTAGCAATCAGCCCCAGCATTTT,CASSLDRASNQPQHF
TRBJ1-1,NA,TRBV20-1,many,TGCAGTGCTAGGAGGACCGCTGAAGCTTTCTTT,CSARRTAEAFF
TRBJ1-1,NA,TRBV20-1,NA,TGCAGTGCTAGAGATCCAGGGCAGATGAACACTGAAGCTTTCTTT,CSARDPGQMNTEAFF
TRBJ2-2,NA,TRBV7-9,many,TGTGCCAGCAGCCCTAGGATGGACGTAGTAGGCACCGGGGAGCTGTTTTTT,CASSPRMDVVGTGELFF
TRBJ2-1,TRBD1,TRBV27,few,TGTGCCAGCAGCCGGACAGGGGTGAATGAGCAGTTCTTC,CASSRTGVNEQFF
TRBJ1-2,NA,TRBV20-1,many,TGCAGTGCTAGAGATGCCATTCTCTATGGCTACACCTTC,CSARDAILYGYTF
TRBJ1-1,NA,TRBV29-1,few,TGCAGCGTATCCCTGTTGAACACTGAAGCTTTCTTT,CSVSLLNTEAFF
TRBJ2-1,NA,TRBV6-2/TRBV6-3,many,TGTGCCAGCAGCCCTAACAGAAATGAGCAGTTCTTC,CASSPNRNEQFF
TRBJ2-1,NA,TRBV7-8,few,TGTGCCAGCAACCACGGCAATGAGCAGTTCTTC,CASNHGNEQFF
TRBJ2-3,NA,TRBV20-1,many,TGCAGTGCTAGAGTTGGGGCTGGGGGCGTCGAGCGCACAGATACGCAGTATTTT,CSARVGAGGVERTDTQYF
TRBJ2-3,TRBD2,TRBV6-4,many,TGTGCCAGCACCAAAAGGCACCGCGGTTTACGGGCTAGCGGGGGGTCCACAGATACGCAGTATTTT,CASTKRHRGLRASGGSTDTQYF
TRBJ2-1,NA,TRBV19,few,TGTGCCAGTAGTAGAGTCGGACCTAGGAATGAGCAGTTCTTC,CASSRVGPRNEQFF
TRBJ1-1,NA,TRBV20-1,NA,TGCAGTGCTAGACAACCGCCCCTCCGGGCCCCAATAGCTGAAGCTTTCTTT,CSARQPPLRAPIAEAFF
TRBJ1-1,NA,TRBV12-5,few,TGTGCTAGTGGTTTGTGGGGTACTGAAGCTTTCTTT,CASGLWGTEAFF
TRBJ2-1,NA,TRBV29-1,many,TGCAGCGTTGCGAGAAACAATGAGCAGTTCTTC,CSVARNNEQFF
TRBJ2-3,TRBD2,TRBV5-1,NA,TGCGCCAGCAGCTTGGCCCCTAGCGGGACTAGCACAGATACGCAGTATTTT,CASSLAPSGTSTDTQYF
TRBJ2-2,TRBD1,TRBV11-2,NA,TGTGCCAGCTCGGGACAGGCGATGATGGCATACACCGGGGAGCTGTTTTTT,CASSGQAMMAYTGELFF
TRBJ2-3,NA,TRBV11-2,many,TGTGCCAGCAGTACTCTCCCAGATACGCAGTATTTT,CASSTLPDTQYF
TRBJ1-5,NA,TRBV12-3/TRBV12-4,NA,TGTGCCAGCTCTCGCTCCAGTCAGCCCCAGCATTTT,CASSRSSQPQHF
TRBJ2-1,TRBD2,TRBV6-1,NA,TGTGCCAGCAGGACTCCCAGCGGGGCATCAGTAGGTAATGAGCAGTTCTTC,CASRTPSGASVGNEQFF
TRBJ2-1,TRBD2,TRBV7-6,NA,TGTGCCAGCAGCCCACTAGCGGGGCTAGCCTACAATGAGCAGTTCTTC,CASSPLAGLAYNEQFF
TRBJ1-2,NA,TRBV20-1,few,TGCAGTGTTTTCTATGGCTACACCTTC,CSVFYGYTF
TRBJ2-3,NA,TRBV4-1,NA,TGCGCCAGCAGCCAAGATAGACAGAGCACAGATACGCAGTATTTT,CASSQDRQSTDTQYF
TRBJ2-1,NA,TRBV6-2/TRBV6-3,many,TGTGCCAGCAGTTACTCGTTTACTTCCGGACGGTTCTTC,CASSYSFTSGRFF
TRBJ2-7,NA,TRBV12-3/TRBV12-4,few,TGTGCCAGCAGTTTAGGGAGAGACTTCTACGAGCAGTACTTC,CASSLGRDFYEQYF
TRBJ2-1,NA,TRBV6-2/TRBV6-3,many,TGTGCCAGCAGTTACTCGGGGATCCCTAGCTCCTACAATGAGCAGTTCTTC,CASSYSGIPSSYNEQFF
TRBJ2-5,TRBD1,TRBV20-1,NA,TGCAGTGCTAGTCTCCGGCAGGGGGCCTGGAGGGAGACCCAGTACTTC,CSASLRQGAWRETQYF
TRBJ2-7,NA,TRBV7-9,NA,TGTGCCAGCAGCTCCTGGGGTGACCCTTACGAGCAGTACTTC,CASSSWGDPYEQYF
TRBJ2-1,NA,TRBV9,NA,TGTGCCAGCAGCGTAGACGGTAGCGAAAACAATGAGCAGTTCTTC,CASSVDGSENNEQFF
TRBJ1-1,NA,TRBV20-1,NA,TGCAGTGCTCCACCATTTAGCCCAGCCCCGAACACTGAAGCTTTCTTT,CSAPPFSPAPNTEAFF
TRBJ2-7,NA,TRBV6-1,NA,TGTGCCAGCAAAGGTCTTCTGAGCTCCTACGAGCAGTACTTC,CASKGLLSSYEQYF
TRBJ2-1,NA,TRBV7-6,NA,TGTGCCAGCAGCTTTGGGCTAGGAGAGGTTTTCTCTGAGCAGTTCTTC,CASSFGLGEVFSEQFF
TRBJ1-1,NA,TRBV12-3/TRBV12-4,NA,TGTGCCAGCAGAAGCGGTACCCCTGAAGCTTTCTTT,CASRSGTPEAFF
TRBJ2-4,NA,TRBV28,NA,TGTGCCAGCAGTCCCCCCGAGTGGGCACCCTTAGCCAAAAACATTCAGTACTTC,CASSPPEWAPLAKNIQYF
TRBJ2-1,NA,TRBV10-3,few,TGTGCCATCAGCCTAGCAAGTTACAATGAGCAGTTCTTC,CAISLASYNEQFF